This T cell receptor beta chain stems from a study of T-cell memory formation after mild COVID-19. This CDR3 spans 17 amino acids. Germline lookup yields CDR1 SGHTA and CDR2 FQGNSA. V was trimmed by 4 bases and J by 1 base, leaving 17 bases between them. TCRdb recomputed calls from the 5' RACE reads with MiXCR, one row per CDR3 protein. This sample carries 200,000 to 250,000 distinct CDR3 sequences, over 9% of them seen once, and the ten largest clones take roughly 4%. Sequencing was performed on PBMCs or a T cell subset sorted from them (not recorded which). The origin of this receptor is a young man who had mild COVID-19 (a few samples of this study predate the infection). Cell type and time point are not known. V and J are TRBV7-2 and TRBJ1-5, with a tentative D call TRBD1 (6 bases). The DNA of the CDR3 is TGTGCCAGCAGCTGGTCGGGGGCAGGTTGGAGCAATCAGCCCCAGCATTTT. Translating it yields CASSWSGAGWSNQPQHF.